This section outlines one T cell receptor beta chain sequence together with its context. The data are from a study of cytomegalovirus exposure and HLA in healthy donors. PCR amplification relied on 60 Vbeta primers (plus 13 Jbeta primers). Assay used: immunoSEQ multiplex PCR; TCRdb lists only in-frame clones, some missing. The sample records some 120,000 clones, more than 80% being singletons. This receptor was identified in a man aged 25-45 years in good health and CMV-seronegative. The specimen was PBMCs.

The CDR3 is CASSRTGGCEQYF. In DNA, the CDR3 is TGTGCCAGTAGCAGGACAGGGGGCTGCGAGCAGTACTTC. This chain uses TRBV19 with TRBJ2-7, with 11 bases fitting TRBD1. Unmatched junction bases numbered 4, after V lost 6 bases and J lost 6 bases. The germline gives CDR1 LNHDA, CDR2 SQIVND (reference sequence). There are 13 residues in the CDR3.